The following is a T cell receptor (beta chain) sequence with its context. The sample holds other DNA sequences that translate to the same CDR3. The data are from a study of T cell responses to AZD1222 COVID-19 vaccine. Method: immunoSEQ multiplex PCR; TCRdb's copy keeps in-frame clones and lacks some. The sample contains roughly 190,000 clones, roughly 91% of which appear only once. J gave up 4 bases and V 2 bases, and 5 bases lay outside the gene matches. Germline V gene sequence: CDR1 SGDLS, CDR2 YYNGEE. CDR3 length: 15 residues. This receptor was obtained from an adult in good health. The chain carries TRBV9 and TRBJ2-1, with 8 bases that match TRBD2. Material: peripheral blood, obtained on day 0 of AZD1222 vaccination. CDR3 amino acids: CASSVGLAEYNEQFF. CDR3 DNA sequence: TGTGCCAGCAGCGTCGGACTAGCAGAATACAATGAGCAGTTCTTC. Variable domain in full (rest from reference TRBV9 and TRBJ2-1): DSGVTQTPKHLITATGQRVTLRCSPRSGDLSVYWYQQSLDQGLQFLIQYYNGEERAKGNILERFSAQQFPDLHSELNLSSLELGDSALYFCASSVGLAEYNEQFFGPGTRLTVL.